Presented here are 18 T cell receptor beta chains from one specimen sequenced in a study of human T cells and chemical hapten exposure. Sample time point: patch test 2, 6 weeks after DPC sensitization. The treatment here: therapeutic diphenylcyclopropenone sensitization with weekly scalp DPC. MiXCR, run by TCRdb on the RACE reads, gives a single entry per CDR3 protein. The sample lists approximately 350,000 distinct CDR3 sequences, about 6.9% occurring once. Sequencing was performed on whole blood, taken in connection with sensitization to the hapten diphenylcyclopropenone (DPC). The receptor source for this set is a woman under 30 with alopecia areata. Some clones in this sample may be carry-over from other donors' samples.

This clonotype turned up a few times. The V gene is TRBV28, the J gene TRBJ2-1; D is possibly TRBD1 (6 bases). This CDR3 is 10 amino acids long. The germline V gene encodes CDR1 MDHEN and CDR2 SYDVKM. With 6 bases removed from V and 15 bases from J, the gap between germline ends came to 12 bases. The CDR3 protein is CASSDRTPFF. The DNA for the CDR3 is TGTGCCAGCAGCGACAGGACGCCGTTCTTC.

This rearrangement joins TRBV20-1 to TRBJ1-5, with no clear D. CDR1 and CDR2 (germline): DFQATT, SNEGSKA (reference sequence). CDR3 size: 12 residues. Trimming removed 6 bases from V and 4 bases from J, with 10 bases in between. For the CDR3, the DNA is TGCAGTGCCGGAACCTTAAATCAGCCCCAGCATTTT. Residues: CSAGTLNQPQHF.

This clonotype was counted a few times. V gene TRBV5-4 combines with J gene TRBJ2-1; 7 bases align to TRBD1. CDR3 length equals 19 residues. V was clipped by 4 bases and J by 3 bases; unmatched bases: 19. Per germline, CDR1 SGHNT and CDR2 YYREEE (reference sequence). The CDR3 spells CASSTPSHHGQVFYNEQFF. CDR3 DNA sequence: TGTGCCAGCAGCACCCCTTCTCACCACGGACAGGTTTTCTACAATGAGCAGTTCTTC. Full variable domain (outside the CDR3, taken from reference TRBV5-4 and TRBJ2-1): ETGVTQSPTHLIKTRGQQVTLRCSSQSGHNTVSWYQQALGQGPQFIFQYYREEENGRGNFPPRFSGLQFPNYSSELNVNALELDDSALYLCASSTPSHHGQVFYNEQFFGPGTRLTVL.

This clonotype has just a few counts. This CDR3 is CASSQTRVGNEQFF. CDR3 nucleotides: TGTGCCAGCAGCCAGACTAGGGTTGGCAATGAGCAGTTCTTC. The V and J genes are TRBV12-3 or TRBV12-4 and TRBJ2-1, with D possibly being TRBD2 (6 bases). The CDR3 is made up of 14 amino acids. Between the trimmed V and J ends, which lost 6 bases and 6 bases, there was a span of 15 bases.

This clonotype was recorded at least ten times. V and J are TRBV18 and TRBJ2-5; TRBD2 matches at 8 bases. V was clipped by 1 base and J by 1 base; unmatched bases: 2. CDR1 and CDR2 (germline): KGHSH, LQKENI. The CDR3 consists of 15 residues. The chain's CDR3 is CASSPLAGPQETQYF. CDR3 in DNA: TGTGCCAGCTCACCACTAGCGGGGCCCCAAGAGACCCAGTACTTC.

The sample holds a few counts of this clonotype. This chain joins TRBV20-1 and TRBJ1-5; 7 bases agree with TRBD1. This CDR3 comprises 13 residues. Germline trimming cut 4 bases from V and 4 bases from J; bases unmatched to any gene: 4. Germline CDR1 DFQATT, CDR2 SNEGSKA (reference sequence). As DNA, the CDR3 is TGCAGTGCTACCGGACAGGTTAATCAGCCCCAGCATTTT. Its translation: CSATGQVNQPQHF.

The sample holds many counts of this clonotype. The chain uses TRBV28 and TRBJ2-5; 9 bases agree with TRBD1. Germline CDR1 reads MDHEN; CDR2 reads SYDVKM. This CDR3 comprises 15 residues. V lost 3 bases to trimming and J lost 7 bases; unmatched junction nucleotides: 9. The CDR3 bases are TGTGCCAGCAGTTTTTCAGGACAGGGGTTCGGGACCCAGTACTTC. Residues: CASSFSGQGFGTQYF.

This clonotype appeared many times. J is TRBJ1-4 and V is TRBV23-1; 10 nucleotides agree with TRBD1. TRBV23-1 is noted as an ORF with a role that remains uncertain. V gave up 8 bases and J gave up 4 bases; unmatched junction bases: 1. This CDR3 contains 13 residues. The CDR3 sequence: CASGQGDNEKLFF. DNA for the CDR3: TGCGCCAGCGGACAGGGGGATAATGAAAAACTGTTTTTT.

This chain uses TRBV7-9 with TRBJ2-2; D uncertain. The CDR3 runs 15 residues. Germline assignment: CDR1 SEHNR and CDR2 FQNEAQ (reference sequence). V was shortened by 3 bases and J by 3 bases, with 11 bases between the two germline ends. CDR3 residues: CASSFRPEDTGELFF. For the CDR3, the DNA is TGTGCCAGCAGCTTCCGACCCGAAGACACCGGGGAGCTGTTTTTT.

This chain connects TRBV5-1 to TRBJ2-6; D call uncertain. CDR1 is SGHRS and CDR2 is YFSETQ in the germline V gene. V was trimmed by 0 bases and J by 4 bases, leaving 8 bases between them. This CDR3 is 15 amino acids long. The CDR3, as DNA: TGCGCCAGCAGCTTGGAACGTCCCGGGGCCAACGTCCTGACTTTC. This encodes CASSLERPGANVLTF.

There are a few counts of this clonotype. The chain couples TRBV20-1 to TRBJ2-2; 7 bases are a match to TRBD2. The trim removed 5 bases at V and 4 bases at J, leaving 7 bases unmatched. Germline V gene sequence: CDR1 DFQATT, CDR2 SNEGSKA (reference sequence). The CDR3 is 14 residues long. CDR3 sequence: CSAHSGALTGELFF. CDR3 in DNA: TGCAGTGCTCACAGCGGGGCGCTCACCGGGGAGCTGTTTTTT.

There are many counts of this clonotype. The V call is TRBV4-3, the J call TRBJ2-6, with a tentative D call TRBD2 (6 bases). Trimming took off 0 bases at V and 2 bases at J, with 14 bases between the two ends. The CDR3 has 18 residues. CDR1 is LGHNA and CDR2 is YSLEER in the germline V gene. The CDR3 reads CASSQDGPRGAGANVLTF. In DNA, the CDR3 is TGCGCCAGCAGCCAAGATGGGCCGCGGGGAGCTGGGGCCAACGTCCTGACTTTC.

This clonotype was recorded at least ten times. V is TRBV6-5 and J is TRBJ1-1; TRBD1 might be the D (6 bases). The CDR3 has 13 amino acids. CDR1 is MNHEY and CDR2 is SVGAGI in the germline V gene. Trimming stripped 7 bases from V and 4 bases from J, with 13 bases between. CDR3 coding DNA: TGTGCCAGCACGAAAAACAGGGCCACTGAAGCTTTCTTT. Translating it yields CASTKNRATEAFF.

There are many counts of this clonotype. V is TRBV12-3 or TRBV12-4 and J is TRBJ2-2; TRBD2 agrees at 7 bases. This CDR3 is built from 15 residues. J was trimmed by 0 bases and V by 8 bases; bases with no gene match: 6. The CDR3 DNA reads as TGTGCCAGCGGACCGGGGGGTTCGAACACCGGGGAGCTGTTTTTT. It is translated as CASGPGGSNTGELFF.

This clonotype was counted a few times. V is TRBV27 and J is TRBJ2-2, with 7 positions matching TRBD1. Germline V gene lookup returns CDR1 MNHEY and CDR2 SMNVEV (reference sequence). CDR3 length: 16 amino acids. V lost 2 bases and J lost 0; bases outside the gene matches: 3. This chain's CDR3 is CASSLTGQPNTGELFF. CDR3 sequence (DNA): TGTGCCAGCAGTTTAACGGGACAGCCGAACACCGGGGAGCTGTTTTTT.

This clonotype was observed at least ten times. CDR3 residues: CASSGPGRETQYF. DNA of the CDR3: TGTGCCAGCAGTGGGCCCGGTCGGGAGACCCAGTACTTC. This sequence joins TRBV6-1 and TRBJ2-5, with D uncertain. Trimming removed 4 bases from V and 5 bases from J, with 11 bases in between. The germline gives CDR1 MNHNS, CDR2 SASEGT. The CDR3 sequence is 13 residues long.

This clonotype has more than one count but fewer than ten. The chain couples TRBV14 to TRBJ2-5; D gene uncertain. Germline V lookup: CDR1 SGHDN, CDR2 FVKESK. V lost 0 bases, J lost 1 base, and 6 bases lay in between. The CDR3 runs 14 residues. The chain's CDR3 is CASSQESVQETQYF. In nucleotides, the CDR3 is TGTGCCAGCAGCCAAGAATCGGTCCAAGAGACCCAGTACTTC.

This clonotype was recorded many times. The CDR3, as DNA: TGTGCCAGCAGCGTCGGTTCAGGCTATGGCTACACCTTC. Protein product: CASSVGSGYGYTF. The rearrangement links TRBV3-1 to TRBJ1-2; D is unclear. V lost 5 bases and J lost 4, with 11 bases in between. This CDR3 is built from 13 residues. Germline lookup yields CDR1 LGHDT and CDR2 YNNKEL (reference sequence). The whole variable domain, remainder taken from reference TRBV3-1 and TRBJ1-2, is DTAVSQTPKYLVTQMGNDKSIKCEQNLGHDTMYWYKQDSKKFLKIMFSYNNKELIINETVPNRFSPKSPDKAHLNLHINSLELGDSAVYFCASSVGSGYGYTFGSGTRLTVV.